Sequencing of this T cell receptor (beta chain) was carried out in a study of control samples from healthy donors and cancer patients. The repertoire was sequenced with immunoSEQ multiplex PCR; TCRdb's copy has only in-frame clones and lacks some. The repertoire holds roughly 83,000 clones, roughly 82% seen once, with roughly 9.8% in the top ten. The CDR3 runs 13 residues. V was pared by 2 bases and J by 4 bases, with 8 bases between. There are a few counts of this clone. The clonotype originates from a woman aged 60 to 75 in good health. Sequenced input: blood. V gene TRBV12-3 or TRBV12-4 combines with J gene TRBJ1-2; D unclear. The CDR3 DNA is TGTGCCAGCAGTTTAACCAGAGGCTATGGCTACACCTTC. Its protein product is CASSLTRGYGYTF.